The next 2 T cell receptor beta chains were all read from a single sample in a study of CD8 T cells in Susac syndrome. RNA in amounts of roughly 0.5 to 1 ug was reverse transcribed with random hexamers. TCRdb used MiXCR to reprocess the immunoSEQ multiplex PCR reads, holding one entry per CDR3 protein. The data contain approximately 280,000 distinct CDR3 sequences, approximately 85% of them seen just once; the ten biggest clones take up about 0.11%. The sequenced sample consisted of CD8+ T cells from PBMCs. These receptors were obtained from a human donor with multiple sclerosis.

The chain is built from TRBV27 and TRBJ2-3; D gene uncertain. Per the germline V gene, CDR1 is MNHEY and CDR2 is SMNVEV (reference sequence). The CDR3 contains 11 residues. The V end was cut by 10 bases, the J end by 8 bases, with 13 bases between. CDR3 residues: CATQGGVTQYF. Written as DNA, the CDR3 is TGTGCCACCCAAGGTGGTGTTACGCAGTATTTT.

This chain links TRBV5-5 with TRBJ2-5; D might be TRBD1 (6 bases). The ends were cut back, 0 bases at V and 4 bases at J, with 10 bases in the middle. Germline V lookup: CDR1 SGHKS, CDR2 YYEKEE (reference sequence). There are 14 residues in the CDR3. CDR3 nucleotides: TGTGCCAGCAGCTTGGATCAGGGGCGAGAGACCCAGTACTTC. It encodes CASSLDQGRETQYF.